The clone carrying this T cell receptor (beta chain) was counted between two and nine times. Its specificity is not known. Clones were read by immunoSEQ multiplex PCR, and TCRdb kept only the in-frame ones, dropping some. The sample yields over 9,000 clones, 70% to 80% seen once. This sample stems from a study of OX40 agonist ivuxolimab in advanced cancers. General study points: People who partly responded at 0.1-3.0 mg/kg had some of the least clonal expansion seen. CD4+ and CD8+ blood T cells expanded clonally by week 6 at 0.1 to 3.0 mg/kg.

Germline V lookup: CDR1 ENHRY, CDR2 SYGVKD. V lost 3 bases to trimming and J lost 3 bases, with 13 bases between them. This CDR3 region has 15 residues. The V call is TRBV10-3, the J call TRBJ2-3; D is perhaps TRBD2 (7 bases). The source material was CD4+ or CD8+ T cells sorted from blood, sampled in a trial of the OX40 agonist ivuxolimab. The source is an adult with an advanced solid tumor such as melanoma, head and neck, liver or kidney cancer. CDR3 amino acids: CAISDPGGQTDTQYF. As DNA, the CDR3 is TGTGCCATCAGTGACCCCGGGGGGCAGACAGATACGCAGTATTTT.